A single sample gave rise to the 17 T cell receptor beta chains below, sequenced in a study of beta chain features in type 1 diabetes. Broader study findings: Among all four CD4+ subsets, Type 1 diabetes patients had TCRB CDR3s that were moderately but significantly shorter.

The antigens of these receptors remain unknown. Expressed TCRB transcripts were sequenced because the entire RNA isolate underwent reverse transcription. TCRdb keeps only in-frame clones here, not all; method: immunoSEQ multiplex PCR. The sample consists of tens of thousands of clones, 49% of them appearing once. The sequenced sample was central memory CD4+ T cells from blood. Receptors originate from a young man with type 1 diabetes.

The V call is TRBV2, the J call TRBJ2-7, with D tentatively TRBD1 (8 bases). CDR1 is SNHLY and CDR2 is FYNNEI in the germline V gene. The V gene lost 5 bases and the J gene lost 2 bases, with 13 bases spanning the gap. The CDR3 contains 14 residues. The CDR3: CASSSTGGAYEQYF. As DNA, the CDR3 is TGTGCCAGCAGTAGTACAGGGGGGGCCTACGAGCAGTACTTC.

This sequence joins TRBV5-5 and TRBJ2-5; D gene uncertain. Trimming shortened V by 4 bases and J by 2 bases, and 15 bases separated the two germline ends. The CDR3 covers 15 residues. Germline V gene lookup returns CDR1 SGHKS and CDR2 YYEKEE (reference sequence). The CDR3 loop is CASSPRGLGQETQYF. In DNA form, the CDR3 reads TGTGCCAGCAGCCCCCGCGGCCTCGGTCAAGAGACCCAGTACTTC. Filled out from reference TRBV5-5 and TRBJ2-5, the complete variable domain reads DAGVTQSPTHLIKTRGQQVTLRCSPISGHKSVSWYQQVLGQGPQFIFQYYEKEERGRGNFPDRFSARQFPNYSSELNVNALLLGDSALYLCASSPRGLGQETQYFGPGTRLLVL.

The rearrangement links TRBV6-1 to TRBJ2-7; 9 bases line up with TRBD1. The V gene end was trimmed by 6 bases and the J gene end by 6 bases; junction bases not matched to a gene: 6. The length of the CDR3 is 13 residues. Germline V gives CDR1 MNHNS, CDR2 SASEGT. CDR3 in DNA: TGTGCCAGCAGCCGGGACAGGGCCTTCGAGCAGTACTTC. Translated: CASSRDRAFEQYF.

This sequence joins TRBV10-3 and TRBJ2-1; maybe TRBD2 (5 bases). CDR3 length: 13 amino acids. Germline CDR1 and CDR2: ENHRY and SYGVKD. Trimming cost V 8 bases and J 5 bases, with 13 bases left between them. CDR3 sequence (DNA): TGTGCCATCGAATCGGGGATTGACAATGAGCAGTTCTTC. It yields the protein CAIESGIDNEQFF.

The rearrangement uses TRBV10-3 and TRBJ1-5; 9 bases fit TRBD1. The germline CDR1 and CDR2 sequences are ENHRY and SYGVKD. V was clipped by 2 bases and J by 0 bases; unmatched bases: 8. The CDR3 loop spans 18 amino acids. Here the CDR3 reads CAISEPGQGPNSNQPQHF. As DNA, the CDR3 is TGTGCCATCAGTGAGCCGGGACAGGGCCCCAATAGCAATCAGCCCCAGCATTTT.

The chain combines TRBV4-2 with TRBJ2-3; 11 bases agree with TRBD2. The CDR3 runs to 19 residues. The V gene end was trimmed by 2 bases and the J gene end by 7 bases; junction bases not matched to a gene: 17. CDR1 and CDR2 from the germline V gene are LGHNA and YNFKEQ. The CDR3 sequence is CASSQSPLDVAGGPNTQYF. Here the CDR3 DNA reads TGTGCCAGCAGCCAAAGCCCCTTGGACGTAGCGGGAGGGCCGAATACGCAGTATTTT.

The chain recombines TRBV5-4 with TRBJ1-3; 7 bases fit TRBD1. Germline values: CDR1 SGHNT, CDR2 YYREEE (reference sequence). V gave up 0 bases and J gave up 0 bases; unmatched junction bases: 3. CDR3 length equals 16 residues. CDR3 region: CASSLEGALSGNTIYF. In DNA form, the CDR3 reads TGTGCCAGCAGCTTGGAGGGGGCCCTCTCTGGAAACACCATATATTTT.

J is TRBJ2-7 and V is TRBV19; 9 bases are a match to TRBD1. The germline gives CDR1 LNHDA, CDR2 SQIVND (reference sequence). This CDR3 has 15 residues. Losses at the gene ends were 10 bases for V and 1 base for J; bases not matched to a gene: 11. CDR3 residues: CATRGRTGASYEQYF. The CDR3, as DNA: TGTGCCACCAGAGGGCGGACAGGGGCATCCTACGAGCAGTACTTC.

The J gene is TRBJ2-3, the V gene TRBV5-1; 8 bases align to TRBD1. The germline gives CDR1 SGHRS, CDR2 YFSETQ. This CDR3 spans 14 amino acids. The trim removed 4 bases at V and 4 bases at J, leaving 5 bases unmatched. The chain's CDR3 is CASSAQQGADTQYF. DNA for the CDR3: TGCGCCAGCAGCGCGCAACAGGGGGCAGATACGCAGTATTTT. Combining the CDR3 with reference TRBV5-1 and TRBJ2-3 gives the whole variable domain KAGVTQTPRYLIKTRGQQVTLSCSPISGHRSVSWYQQTPGQGLQFLFEYFSETQRNKGNFPGRFSGRQFSNSRSEMNVSTLELGDSALYLCASSAQQGADTQYFGPGTRLTVL.

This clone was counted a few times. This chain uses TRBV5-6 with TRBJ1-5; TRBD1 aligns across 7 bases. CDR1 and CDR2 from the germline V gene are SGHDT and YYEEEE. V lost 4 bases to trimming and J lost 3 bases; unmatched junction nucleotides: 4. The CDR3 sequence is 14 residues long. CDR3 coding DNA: TGTGCCAGCAGCCAAGGACAGGCCAATCAGCCCCAGCATTTT. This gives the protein CASSQGQANQPQHF. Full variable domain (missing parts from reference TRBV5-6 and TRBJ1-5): DAGVTQSPTHLIKTRGQQVTLRCSPKSGHDTVSWYQQALGQGPQFIFQYYEEEERQRGNFPDRFSGHQFPNYSSELNVNALLLGDSALYLCASSQGQANQPQHFGDGTRLSIL.

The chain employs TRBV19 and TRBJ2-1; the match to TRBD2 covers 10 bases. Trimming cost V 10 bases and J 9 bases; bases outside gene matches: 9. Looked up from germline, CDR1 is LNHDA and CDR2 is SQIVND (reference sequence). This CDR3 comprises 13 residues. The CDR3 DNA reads TGTGCCACACAAGCGGGGGGGCGAGGTGAGCAGTTCTTC. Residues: CATQAGGRGEQFF.

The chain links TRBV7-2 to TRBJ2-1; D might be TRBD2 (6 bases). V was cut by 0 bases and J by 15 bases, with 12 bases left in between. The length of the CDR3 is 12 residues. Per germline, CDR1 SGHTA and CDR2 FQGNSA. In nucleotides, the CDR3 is TGTGCCAGCAGCTTAGCAGGCGGGATAGGGTTCTTC. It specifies CASSLAGGIGFF.

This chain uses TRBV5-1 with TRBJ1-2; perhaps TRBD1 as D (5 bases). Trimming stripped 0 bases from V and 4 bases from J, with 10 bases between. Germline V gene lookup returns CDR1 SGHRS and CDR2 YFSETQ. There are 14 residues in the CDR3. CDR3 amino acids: CASSLDETVYGYTF. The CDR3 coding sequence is TGCGCCAGCAGCTTGGATGAGACAGTCTATGGCTACACCTTC.

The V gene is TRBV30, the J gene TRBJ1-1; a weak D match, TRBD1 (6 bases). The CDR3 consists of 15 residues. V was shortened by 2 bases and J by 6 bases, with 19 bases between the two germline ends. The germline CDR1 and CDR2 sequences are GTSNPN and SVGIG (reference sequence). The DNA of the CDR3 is TGTGCCTGGAGTCCGCAACAGGGACGGCTGGCTGAAGCTTTCTTT. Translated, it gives CAWSPQQGRLAEAFF.

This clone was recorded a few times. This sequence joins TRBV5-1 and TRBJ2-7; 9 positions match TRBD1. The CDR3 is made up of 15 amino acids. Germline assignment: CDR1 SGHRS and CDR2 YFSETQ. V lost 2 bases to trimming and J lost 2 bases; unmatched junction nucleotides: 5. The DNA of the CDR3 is TGCGCCAGCAGCTTTTGGACAGGGGACCCCTACGAGCAGTACTTC. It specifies CASSFWTGDPYEQYF.

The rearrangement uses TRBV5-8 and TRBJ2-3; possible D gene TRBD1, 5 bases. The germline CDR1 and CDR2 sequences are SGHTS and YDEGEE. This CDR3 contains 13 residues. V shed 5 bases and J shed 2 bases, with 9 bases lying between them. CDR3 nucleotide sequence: TGTGCCAGCAGGATTGGGGCCACAGATACGCAGTATTTT. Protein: CASRIGATDTQYF.

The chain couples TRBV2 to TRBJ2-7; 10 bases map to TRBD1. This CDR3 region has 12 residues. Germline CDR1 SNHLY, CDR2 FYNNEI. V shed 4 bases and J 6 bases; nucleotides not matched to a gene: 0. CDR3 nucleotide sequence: TGTGCCAGCAGTGGGACAGGGGGCGAGCAGTACTTC. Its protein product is CASSGTGGEQYF. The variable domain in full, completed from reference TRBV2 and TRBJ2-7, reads EPEVTQTPSHQVTQMGQEVILRCVPISNHLYFYWYRQILGQKVEFLVSFYNNEISEKSEIFDDQFSVERPDGSNFTLKIRSTKLEDSAMYFCASSGTGGEQYFGPGTRLTVT.